This passage covers 25 T cell receptor beta chains from one sample sequenced in a study of control samples from healthy donors and cancer patients. Assay: immunoSEQ multiplex PCR; the TCRdb copy retains only in-frame clones and omits some. The sample includes tens of thousands of clones, around 87% seen only once; the top ten take more than 8.5%. Specimen: PBMCs. The receptors originated from a woman in her fifties or sixties with lung cancer.

In DNA form, the CDR3 reads TGTGCCAGCAGCCCCACATCGGGGGGCAATCAGCCCCAGCATTTT. Protein: CASSPTSGGNQPQHF. This rearrangement joins TRBV3-1 (or the pseudogene TRBV3-2) to TRBJ1-5, with a tentative D call TRBD1 (5 bases). The CDR3 covers 15 residues. The germline V gene has CDR1 LGHDT and CDR2 YNNKEL (reference sequence). V gave up 4 bases and J gave up 2 bases, with 12 bases separating them.

The chain has TRBV30 and TRBJ2-3, with a possible D match to TRBD1 (5 bases). The CDR3 covers 17 residues. Germline-derived CDR1 and CDR2 are GTSNPN and SVGIG (reference sequence). Trimming stripped 0 bases from V and 2 bases from J, with 18 bases between. CDR3 residues: CAWSVRGSSAFTDTQYF. The CDR3 DNA follows: TGTGCCTGGAGTGTAAGGGGTTCCTCCGCTTTCACAGATACGCAGTATTTT.

The genes are TRBV27 and TRBJ1-5; no definite D call. Germline V CDR1 and CDR2: MNHEY, SMNVEV (reference sequence). V lost 6 bases to trimming and J lost 7 bases, with 10 bases between them. The CDR3 runs to 12 residues. CDR3 nucleotides: TGTGCCAGCAGCTCCCAAGGCCAGCCCCAGCATTTT. Its translation: CASSSQGQPQHF.

This sequence joins TRBV19 and TRBJ1-6; 7 positions match TRBD1. The ends lost 6 bases at V and 7 bases at J; junction bases unmatched: 6. CDR1 and CDR2 from the germline V gene are LNHDA and SQIVND (reference sequence). CDR3 length: 14 residues. CDR3 region: CASSIDRDNSPLHF. The CDR3 DNA reads as TGTGCCAGTAGCATTGACAGGGACAATTCACCCCTCCACTTT. Based on the CDR3 plus reference TRBV19 and TRBJ1-6, the full variable domain is DGGITQSPKYLFRKEGQNVTLSCEQNLNHDAMYWYRQDPGQGLRLIYYSQIVNDFQKGDIAEGYSVSREKKESFPLTVTSAQKNPTAFYLCASSIDRDNSPLHFGNGTRLTVT.

This clone showed up just once. The rearrangement joins TRBV5-4 to TRBJ2-7; tentatively, D is TRBD1 (5 bases). V was clipped by 3 bases and J by 2 bases, with 12 bases between them. The CDR3 runs 14 residues. Germline-derived CDR1 and CDR2 are SGHNT and YYREEE (reference sequence). CDR3 residues: CASSSSRAAYEQYF. Here the CDR3 DNA reads TGTGCCAGCAGCTCGTCCAGGGCGGCCTACGAGCAGTACTTC.

V usage is TRBV5-1 and J usage is TRBJ2-2; 8 bases are a match to TRBD2. V shed 4 bases and J 0 bases; nucleotides not matched to a gene: 2. Germline assignment: CDR1 SGHRS and CDR2 YFSETQ. The CDR3 spans 15 residues. CDR3 sequence reads: CASSPGLANTGELFF. The CDR3 DNA sequence: TGCGCCAGCAGCCCGGGACTAGCGAACACCGGGGAGCTGTTTTTT.

In nucleotides, the CDR3 is TGTGCCAGCAGCCCGGGACAGGGGGCTCCTAATGAAAAACTGTTTTTT. It codes for CASSPGQGAPNEKLFF. The J gene is TRBJ1-4, the V gene TRBV5-6, with 12 positions matching TRBD1. Germline loops: CDR1 SGHDT, CDR2 YYEEEE. The CDR3 has 16 residues. Unmatched junction bases numbered 4, after V lost 4 bases and J lost 3 bases.

In this sample, this clone turned up a few times. The CDR3 nucleotides read TGTGCCAGCTCACCACCGTCATGGGATACGCAGTATTTT. Protein sequence: CASSPPSWDTQYF. This chain connects TRBV18 to TRBJ2-3; no reliable D call. V was pared by 0 bases and J by 6 bases, with 7 bases between. This CDR3 spans 13 amino acids. The germline gives CDR1 KGHSH, CDR2 LQKENI.

V usage is TRBV12-3 or TRBV12-4 and J usage is TRBJ1-1; no reliable D call. With 3 bases removed from V and 7 bases from J, the gap between germline ends came to 6 bases. This CDR3 region has 11 residues. CDR3 nucleotides: TGTGCCAGCAGTTTTATTGGTGAAGCTTTCTTT. Protein: CASSFIGEAFF.

This clone was observed once. This chain joins TRBV6-6 and TRBJ1-2; TRBD1 matches 11 bases. This CDR3 comprises 13 residues. CDR1 is MNHNY and CDR2 is SVGAGI in the germline V gene (reference sequence). V shed 6 bases and J 7 bases; nucleotides not matched to a gene: 4. The CDR3 sequence: CASRGQGASGYTF. The CDR3 DNA sequence: TGTGCCAGCAGAGGACAGGGGGCGAGTGGCTACACCTTC.

This chain links TRBV6-5 with TRBJ1-1; 9 bases match TRBD1. There are 14 residues in the CDR3. The ends lost 6 bases at V and 5 bases at J; junction bases unmatched: 7. The germline gives CDR1 MNHEY, CDR2 SVGAGI. The CDR3 spells CASRTTGGWTEAFF. The CDR3 DNA is TGTGCCAGCAGAACGACAGGGGGATGGACTGAAGCTTTCTTT.

This chain connects TRBV19 to TRBJ2-1; 9 nucleotides agree with TRBD2. Germline V gene sequence: CDR1 LNHDA, CDR2 SQIVND (reference sequence). There are 15 residues in the CDR3. The J segment lost 6 bases and the V segment lost 5 bases, leaving 8 bases of the junction unmatched. CDR3 nucleotides: TGTGCCAGTAGTTCTTTTAGCGGGAGATCCAATGAGCAGTTCTTC. Amino acid sequence: CASSSFSGRSNEQFF.

The V call is TRBV27, the J call TRBJ2-7; the D call may be TRBD1 or TRBD2 (6 bases each). Germline loops: CDR1 MNHEY, CDR2 SMNVEV (reference sequence). There are 14 residues in the CDR3. Trimming pared 6 bases from V and 0 bases from J, leaving 12 bases between. The CDR3 bases are TGTGCCAGCAGACTGGGGGGCTTCTCCTACGAGCAGTACTTC. Its protein is CASRLGGFSYEQYF.

This clone was observed a handful of times. The gene calls are TRBV27 and TRBJ2-4; D gene unclear. Looked up from germline, CDR1 is MNHEY and CDR2 is SMNVEV (reference sequence). The CDR3 spans 13 residues. The V gene lost 8 bases and the J gene lost 0 bases, with 8 bases spanning the gap. CDR3 sequence reads: CASGALAKNIQYF. The CDR3 DNA sequence: TGTGCCAGCGGCGCTCTAGCCAAAAACATTCAGTACTTC.

This clone is a singleton in its sample. The rearrangement uses TRBV5-1 and TRBJ2-1; TRBD2 aligns across 8 bases. Trimming cost V 2 bases and J 9 bases; bases outside gene matches: 10. The CDR3 runs 15 residues. CDR1 is SGHRS and CDR2 is YFSETQ in the germline V gene. The CDR3: CASSFSAGGKGEQFF. The DNA of the CDR3 is TGCGCCAGCAGCTTTTCGGCGGGAGGTAAGGGTGAGCAGTTCTTC.

This chain connects TRBV19 to TRBJ2-5, with TRBD1 as a possible D gene (6 bases). Germline CDR1 is LNHDA and CDR2 is SQIVND (reference sequence). CDR3 length: 15 residues. V lost 3 bases and J lost 2, with 13 bases in between. CDR3 sequence: CASSIYRAHQETQYF. CDR3 bases: TGTGCCAGTAGTATTTACAGGGCGCATCAAGAGACCCAGTACTTC.

The rearrangement uses TRBV3-1 (or the pseudogene TRBV3-2) and TRBJ2-3, with 8 bases lining up with TRBD2. Germline assignment: CDR1 LGHDT and CDR2 YNNKEL (reference sequence). The CDR3 loop spans 15 amino acids. The V and J ends lost 0 bases and 9 bases, in that order; junction bases with no gene match: 8. The CDR3 is CASSQDNGRGGTQYF. CDR3 bases: TGTGCCAGCAGCCAAGATAACGGGAGGGGCGGGACGCAGTATTTT.

The rearrangement links TRBV11-2 to TRBJ2-5; weak D call: TRBD2 (7 bases). Trimming took off 4 bases at V and 5 bases at J, with 20 bases between the two ends. The CDR3 runs 16 residues. Germline V gene data show CDR1 as SGHAT and CDR2 as FQNNGV. The CDR3 region has the DNA TGTGCCAGCAGCTCAGCACCGAGGGGGGGAGAGGAGACCCAGTACTTC. This translates into CASSSAPRGGEETQYF.

The chain has TRBV5-4 and TRBJ1-5; D is possibly TRBD1 (5 bases). From germline, CDR1 is SGHNT and CDR2 YYREEE (reference sequence). V dropped 4 bases and J dropped 9 bases, with 17 bases sitting between them. This CDR3 has 14 residues. CDR3 DNA sequence: TGTGCCAGCAGCCCGGACGGGGCATTTCTGCCCCAGCATTTT. Amino acids: CASSPDGAFLPQHF.

This chain uses TRBV9 with TRBJ1-1, with unresolved D. Trimming left V 4 bases short and J 4 bases short, with 14 bases between. The germline CDR1 and CDR2 sequences are SGDLS and YYNGEE. This CDR3 has 14 residues. The CDR3 sequence: CASSPDPRGTEAFF. The CDR3 nucleotides are TGTGCCAGCAGCCCCGACCCACGGGGCACTGAAGCTTTCTTT.

The table lists this clone with a count of one. This chain uses TRBV5-1 with TRBJ2-1, with 7 bases that match TRBD2. Germline V gene data show CDR1 as SGHRS and CDR2 as YFSETQ. This CDR3 is 14 amino acids long. V dropped 2 bases and J dropped 3; count of bases not matched to a gene: 2. CDR3 DNA: TGCGCCAGCAGCTTAATAGCGGGCTACAATGAGCAGTTCTTC. It yields the protein CASSLIAGYNEQFF.

This clone occurred once. The chain joins TRBV5-3 to TRBJ2-1; D call uncertain. TRBV5-3 is sorted into the ORF group, with uncertain function. This CDR3 is 15 amino acids long. Trimming removed 1 base from V and 7 bases from J, with 15 bases in between. CDR3 coding DNA: TGTGCCAGAAGCTTGTCGGTCCCTTCGTGGAATGAGCAGTTCTTC. It specifies CARSLSVPSWNEQFF.

This chain joins TRBV28 and TRBJ2-7; D might be TRBD1 (5 bases). The CDR3 runs to 12 residues. V was trimmed by 3 bases and J by 6 bases, leaving 9 bases between them. Germline CDR1 is MDHEN and CDR2 is SYDVKM. The CDR3, as DNA: TGTGCCAGCAGTTTCGAAGGGGCCGAGCAGTACTTC. This sequence encodes CASSFEGAEQYF.

This clone was seen more than once but under ten times. V gene TRBV11-2 combines with J gene TRBJ2-2, with 7 nucleotides matching TRBD2. Germline V lookup: CDR1 SGHAT, CDR2 FQNNGV. The CDR3 loop spans 16 amino acids. Trimming removed 3 bases from V and 5 bases from J; junction bases left unmatched: 9. CDR3 coding DNA: TGTGCCAGCAGCTTCGCGCGGGAGAGGCGAACCGGGGAGCTGTTTTTT. It yields the protein CASSFARERRTGELFF.

J is TRBJ2-3 and V is TRBV24-1; TRBD2 aligns across 9 bases. Trimming cost V 0 bases and J 7 bases; bases outside gene matches: 4. The CDR3 totals 15 residues. The germline V gene encodes CDR1 KGHDR and CDR2 SFDVKD. CDR3 in amino acids: CATSDLGGRAYTQYF. CDR3 nucleotides: TGTGCCACCAGTGATTTGGGCGGGAGGGCCTATACGCAGTATTTT.